The 7 T cell receptor beta chains below were found in one sample sequenced in a study of T cell repertoires in cytomegalovirus infection. TCRdb reprocessed the reads with MiXCR, giving one entry per CDR3 protein. This table holds just over 450,000 distinct CDR3 sequences, roughly 43% found once. Their antigens are not known. The specimen was cultured PBMCs, collected from culture after CMV antigen stimulation. The receptor source for this set is a human donor in good health (CMV status not recorded). Some clones in this sample may be carry-over from other donors' samples.

This chain links TRBV7-9 with TRBJ2-7; 9 positions agree with TRBD2. The germline V gene has CDR1 SEHNR and CDR2 FQNEAQ (reference sequence). Trimming cost V 6 bases and J 5 bases; bases outside gene matches: 5. The CDR3 contains 13 residues. The CDR3 sequence: CASSRRGGHEQYF. The DNA for the CDR3 is TGTGCCAGCAGTCGGCGGGGGGGCCACGAGCAGTACTTC.

In this sample, this clonotype turned up a few times. The chain is built from TRBV7-2 and TRBJ1-5, with 7 bases aligning to TRBD1. Germline V gene sequence: CDR1 SGHTA, CDR2 FQGNSA. The trim removed 5 bases at V and 9 bases at J, leaving 13 bases unmatched. This CDR3 is built from 15 residues. CDR3 residues: CASSAGTAFGSPQHF. The CDR3 DNA follows: TGTGCCAGCAGCGCCGGGACAGCGTTCGGATCGCCCCAGCATTTT.

The gene calls are TRBV7-9 and TRBJ2-2, with TRBD2 identical over 7 bases. There are 14 residues in the CDR3. In germline, CDR1 is SEHNR, CDR2 FQNEAQ (reference sequence). Germline trimming cut 2 bases from V and 6 bases from J; bases unmatched to any gene: 3. As DNA, the CDR3 is TGTGCCAGCAGCTTACTGCGGGAGTCCGGGGAGCTGTTTTTT. Protein: CASSLLRESGELFF.

The V and J genes are TRBV6-1 and TRBJ2-7; D gene unclear. V lost 6 bases, J lost 7 bases, and 7 bases lay in between. Per germline, CDR1 MNHNS and CDR2 SASEGT. This CDR3 has 10 residues. Here the CDR3 reads CASSPWEQYF. The CDR3 DNA reads TGTGCCAGCAGCCCCTGGGAGCAGTACTTC.

In its sample, this clonotype was seen a few times. DNA for the CDR3: TGCGCCAGCAGATACTCCGGACAGGGTTACAATGAGCAGTTCTTC. Translation gives CASRYSGQGYNEQFF. J is TRBJ2-1 and V is TRBV4-1, with 8 positions matching TRBD1. Germline lookup yields CDR1 MGHRA and CDR2 YSYEKL. This CDR3 comprises 15 residues. With 6 bases clipped from V and 4 bases from J, the junction kept 8 bases outside the gene matches.

The J gene is TRBJ2-2, the V gene TRBV7-8, with TRBD1 identical over 10 bases. CDR1 is SGHVS, CDR2 FQNEAQ, per germline. Trimming took 2 bases from V and 4 from J; bases not matched to a gene: 4. The CDR3 covers 16 residues. The CDR3 sequence: CASSLRDRGRTGELFF. DNA of the CDR3: TGTGCCAGCAGCTTAAGGGACAGGGGTCGCACCGGGGAGCTGTTTTTT.

This chain uses TRBV6-1 with TRBJ2-4; the D gene is possibly TRBD2 (6 bases). V lost 7 bases to trimming and J lost 7 bases, with 17 bases between them. The germline V gene has CDR1 MNHNS and CDR2 SASEGT. The CDR3 consists of 14 residues. The CDR3 is CASTAGGAQNIQYF. In nucleotides, the CDR3 is TGTGCCAGCACGGCAGGAGGGGCGCAGAACATTCAGTACTTC.